The 6 T cell receptor beta chains reported below all come from one sample, sequenced in a study of regulatory dendritic cells for organ transplantation. The repertoire was sequenced with immunoSEQ multiplex PCR; TCRdb's copy has only in-frame clones and lacks some. The sample records 12,000 or so clones, about 80% being singletons. Sorted subsets were CFSE-labeled and cultured less than 6 days with allogeneic dendritic cells. Their target antigens are unknown. Sequencing input: naive CD4+ T cells from blood cultured with regulatory dendritic cells. Stated subset: CD45RA+ naive T cells. These receptors originate from a human donor in good health.

This clone showed up just a few times. The rearrangement uses TRBV19 and TRBJ1-1, with D unresolved. The V end was cut by 1 base, the J end by 1 base, with 4 bases between. Per the germline V gene, CDR1 is LNHDA and CDR2 is SQIVND (reference sequence). This CDR3 is built from 13 residues. The CDR3, as DNA: TGTGCCAGTAGTATAGGGGCGAACACTGAAGCTTTCTTT. It yields the protein CASSIGANTEAFF.

This clone was seen only once. This chain links TRBV2 with TRBJ2-1, with 7 bases that match TRBD1. CDR1 and CDR2 (germline): SNHLY, FYNNEI. CDR3 size: 13 residues. V lost 6 bases, J lost 7 bases, and 6 bases stayed unmatched. For the CDR3, the DNA is TGTGCCAGCAGCCCCGGGACAGCAAATGAGCAGTTCTTC. As protein: CASSPGTANEQFF.

The chain employs TRBV7-2 and TRBJ2-7; tentatively, D is TRBD2 (5 bases). V was cut by 6 bases and J by 3 bases, with 12 bases left in between. This CDR3 has 13 amino acids. Germline CDR1 reads SGHTA; CDR2 reads FQGNSA. The DNA of the CDR3 is TGTGCCAGCAGGGAGGCCGGGTTCTACGAGCAGTACTTC. This translates into CASREAGFYEQYF. Using reference TRBV7-2 and TRBJ2-7 for the parts outside the CDR3, the full variable domain is GAGVSQSPSNKVTEKGKDVELRCDPISGHTALYWYRQSLGQGLEFLIYFQGNSAPDKSGLPSDRFSAERTGGSVSTLTIQRTQQEDSAVYLCASREAGFYEQYFGPGTRLTVT.

The CDR3 spells CASSIGEDTEAFF. For the CDR3, the DNA is TGTGCCAGTAGTATAGGGGAGGACACTGAAGCTTTCTTT. The chain links TRBV19 to TRBJ1-1; D call uncertain. The V and J ends lost 1 base and 3 bases respectively, with 6 bases between them. Germline V gives CDR1 LNHDA, CDR2 SQIVND (reference sequence). The CDR3 covers 13 residues.

The chain is built from TRBV7-8 and TRBJ1-1, with D possibly matching TRBD1 (6 bases). Deletions cut 5 bases from V and 1 base from J, with 14 bases between. CDR1 is SGHVS, CDR2 FQNEAQ, per germline. This CDR3 has 15 amino acids. The CDR3 sequence: CASSARTAPNTEAFF. Here the CDR3 DNA reads TGTGCCAGCAGCGCCCGGACAGCTCCGAACACTGAAGCTTTCTTT.

The chain links TRBV19 to TRBJ2-3; 8 bases are a match to TRBD2. Germline V gene lookup returns CDR1 LNHDA and CDR2 SQIVND (reference sequence). V shed 7 bases and J 4 bases; nucleotides not matched to a gene: 7. The CDR3 spans 14 residues. CDR3 DNA sequence: TGTGCCAGTAATTCCCCGGGAGGGGCAGATACGCAGTATTTT. It is translated as CASNSPGGADTQYF.